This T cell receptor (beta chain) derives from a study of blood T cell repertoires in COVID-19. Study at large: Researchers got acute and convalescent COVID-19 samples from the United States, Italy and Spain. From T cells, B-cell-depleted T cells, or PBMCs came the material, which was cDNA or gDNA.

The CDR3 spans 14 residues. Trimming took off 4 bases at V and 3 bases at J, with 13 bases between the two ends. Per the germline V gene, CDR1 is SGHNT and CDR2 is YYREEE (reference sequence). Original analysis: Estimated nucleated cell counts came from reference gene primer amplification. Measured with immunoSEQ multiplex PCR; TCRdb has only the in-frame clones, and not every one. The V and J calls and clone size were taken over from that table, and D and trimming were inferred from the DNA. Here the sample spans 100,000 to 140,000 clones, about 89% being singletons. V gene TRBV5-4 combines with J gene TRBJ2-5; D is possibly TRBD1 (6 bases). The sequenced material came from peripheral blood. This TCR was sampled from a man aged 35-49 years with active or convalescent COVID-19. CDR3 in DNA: TGTGCCAGCAGCGGAGGACAGTTAAAAGAGACCCAGTACTTC. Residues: CASSGGQLKETQYF.